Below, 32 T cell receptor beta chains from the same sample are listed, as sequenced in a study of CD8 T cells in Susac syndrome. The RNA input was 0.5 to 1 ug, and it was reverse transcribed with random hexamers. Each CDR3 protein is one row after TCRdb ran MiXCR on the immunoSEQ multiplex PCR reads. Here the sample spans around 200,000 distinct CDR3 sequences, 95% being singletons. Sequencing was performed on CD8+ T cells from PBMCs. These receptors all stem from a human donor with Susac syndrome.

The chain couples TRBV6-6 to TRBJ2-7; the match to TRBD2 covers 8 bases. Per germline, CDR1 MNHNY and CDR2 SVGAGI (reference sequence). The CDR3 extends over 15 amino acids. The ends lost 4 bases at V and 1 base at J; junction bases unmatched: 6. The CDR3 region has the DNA TGTGCCAGCAGTTCCCTGCTAGCGGGTTCCTACGAGCAGTACTTC. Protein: CASSSLLAGSYEQYF.

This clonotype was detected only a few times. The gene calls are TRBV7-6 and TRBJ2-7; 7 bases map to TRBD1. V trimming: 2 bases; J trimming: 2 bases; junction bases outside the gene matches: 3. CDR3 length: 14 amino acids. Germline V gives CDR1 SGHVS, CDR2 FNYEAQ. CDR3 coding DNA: TGTGCCAGCAGCTTAACGACAGGGACCTACGAGCAGTACTTC. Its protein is CASSLTTGTYEQYF.

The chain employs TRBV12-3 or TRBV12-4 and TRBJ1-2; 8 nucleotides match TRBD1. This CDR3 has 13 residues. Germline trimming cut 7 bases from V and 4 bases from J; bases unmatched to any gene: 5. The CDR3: CASNTQGAYGYTF. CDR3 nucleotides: TGTGCCAGCAACACTCAGGGGGCCTATGGCTACACCTTC.

CDR3 loop: CSLTPSTDTQYF. Here the CDR3 DNA reads TGCAGCCTAACCCCTAGCACAGATACGCAGTATTTT. The chain combines TRBV29-1 with TRBJ2-3, with unresolved D. Between the trimmed V and J ends, which lost 8 bases and 0 bases, there was a span of 9 bases. CDR1 and CDR2 (germline): SQVTM, ANQGSEA. CDR3 length: 12 residues.

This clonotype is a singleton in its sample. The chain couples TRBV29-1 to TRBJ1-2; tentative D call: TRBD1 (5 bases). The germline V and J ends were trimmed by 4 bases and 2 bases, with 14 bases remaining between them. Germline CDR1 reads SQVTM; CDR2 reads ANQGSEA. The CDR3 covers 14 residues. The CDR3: CSVVVGDMNYGYTF. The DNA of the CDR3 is TGCAGCGTTGTCGTGGGGGATATGAACTATGGCTACACCTTC.

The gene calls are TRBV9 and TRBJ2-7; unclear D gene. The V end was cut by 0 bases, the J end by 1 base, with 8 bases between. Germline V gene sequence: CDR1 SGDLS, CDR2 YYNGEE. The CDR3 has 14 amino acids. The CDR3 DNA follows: TGTGCCAGCAGCGTAGGTTTACAATCCTACGAGCAGTACTTC. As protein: CASSVGLQSYEQYF.

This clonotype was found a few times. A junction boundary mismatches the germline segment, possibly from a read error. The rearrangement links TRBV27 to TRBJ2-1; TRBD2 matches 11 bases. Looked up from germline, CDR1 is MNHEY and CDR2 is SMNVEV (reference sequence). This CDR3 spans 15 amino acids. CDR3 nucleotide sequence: TGTGCTAGCAGCCCAGGGACTAGCGGTTACAATGAGCAGTTCTTC. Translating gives CASSPGTSGYNEQFF.

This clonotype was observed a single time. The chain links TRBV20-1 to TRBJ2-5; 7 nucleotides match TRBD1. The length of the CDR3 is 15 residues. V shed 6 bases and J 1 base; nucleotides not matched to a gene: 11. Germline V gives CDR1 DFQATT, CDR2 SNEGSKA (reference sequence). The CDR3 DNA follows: TGCAGTGCCCACAAGGGGGACAGCACCCAAGAGACCCAGTACTTC. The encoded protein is CSAHKGDSTQETQYF.

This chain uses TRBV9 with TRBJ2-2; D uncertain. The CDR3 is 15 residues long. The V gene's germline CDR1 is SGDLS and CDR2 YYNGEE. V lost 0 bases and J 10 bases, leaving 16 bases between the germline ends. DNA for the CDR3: TGTGCCAGCAGCGTAGGCTCGGCTCGTATCGAGGAGCTGTTTTTT. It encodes CASSVGSARIEELFF. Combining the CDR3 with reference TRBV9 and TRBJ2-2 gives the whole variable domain DSGVTQTPKHLITATGQRVTLRCSPRSGDLSVYWYQQSLDQGLQFLIQYYNGEERAKGNILERFSAQQFPDLHSELNLSSLELGDSALYFCASSVGSARIEELFFGEGSRLTVL.

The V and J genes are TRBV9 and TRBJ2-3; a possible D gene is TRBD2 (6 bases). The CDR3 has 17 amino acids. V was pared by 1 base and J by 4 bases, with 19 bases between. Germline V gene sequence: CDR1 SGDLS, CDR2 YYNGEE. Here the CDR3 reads CASSVFQATSGADTQYF. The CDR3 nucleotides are TGTGCCAGCAGCGTATTTCAGGCCACCTCGGGGGCAGATACGCAGTATTTT.

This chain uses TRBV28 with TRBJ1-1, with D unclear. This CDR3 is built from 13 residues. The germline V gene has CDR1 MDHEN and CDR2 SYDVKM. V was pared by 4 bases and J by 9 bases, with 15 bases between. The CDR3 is CASSSRAREKAFF. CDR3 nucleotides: TGTGCCAGCAGTTCTCGGGCCAGAGAAAAAGCTTTCTTT.

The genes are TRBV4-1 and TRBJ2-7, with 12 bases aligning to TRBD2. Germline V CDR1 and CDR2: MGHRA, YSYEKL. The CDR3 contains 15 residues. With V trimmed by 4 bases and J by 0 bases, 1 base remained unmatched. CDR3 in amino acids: CASSPLAGGSYEQYF. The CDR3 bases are TGCGCCAGCAGCCCACTAGCGGGGGGCTCCTACGAGCAGTACTTC.

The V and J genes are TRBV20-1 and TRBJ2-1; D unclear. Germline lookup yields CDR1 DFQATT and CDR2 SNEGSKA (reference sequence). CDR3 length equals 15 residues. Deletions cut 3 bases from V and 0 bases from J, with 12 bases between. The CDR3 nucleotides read TGCAGTGCTAGCGATGTTAGTAGCTCCTACAATGAGCAGTTCTTC. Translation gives CSASDVSSSYNEQFF.

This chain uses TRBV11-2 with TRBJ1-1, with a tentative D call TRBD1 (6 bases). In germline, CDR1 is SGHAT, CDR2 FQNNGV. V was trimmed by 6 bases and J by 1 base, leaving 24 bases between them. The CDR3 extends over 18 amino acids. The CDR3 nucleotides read TGTGCCAGCAGGAGTGGGGGCTACGAGTCCCGGGGGAACACTGAAGCTTTCTTT. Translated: CASRSGGYESRGNTEAFF.

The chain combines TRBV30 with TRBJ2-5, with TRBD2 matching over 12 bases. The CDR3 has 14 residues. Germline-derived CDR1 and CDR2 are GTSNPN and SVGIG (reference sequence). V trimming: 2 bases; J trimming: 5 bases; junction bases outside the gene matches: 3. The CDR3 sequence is CAWSTGLAGETQYF. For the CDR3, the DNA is TGTGCCTGGAGTACAGGACTAGCGGGGGAGACCCAGTACTTC.

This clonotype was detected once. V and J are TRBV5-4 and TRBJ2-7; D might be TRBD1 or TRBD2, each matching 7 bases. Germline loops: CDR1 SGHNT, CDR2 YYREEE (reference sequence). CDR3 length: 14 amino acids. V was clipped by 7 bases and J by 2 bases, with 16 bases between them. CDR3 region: CASFPQGGTYEQYF. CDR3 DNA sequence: TGTGCCAGCTTCCCCCAGGGGGGGACCTACGAGCAGTACTTC.

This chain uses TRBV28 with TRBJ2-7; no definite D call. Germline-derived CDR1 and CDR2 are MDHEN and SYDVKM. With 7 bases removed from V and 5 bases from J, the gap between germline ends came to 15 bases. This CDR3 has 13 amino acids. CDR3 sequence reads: CASMAQVPHEQYF. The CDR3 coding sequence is TGTGCCAGCATGGCCCAGGTGCCCCACGAGCAGTACTTC.

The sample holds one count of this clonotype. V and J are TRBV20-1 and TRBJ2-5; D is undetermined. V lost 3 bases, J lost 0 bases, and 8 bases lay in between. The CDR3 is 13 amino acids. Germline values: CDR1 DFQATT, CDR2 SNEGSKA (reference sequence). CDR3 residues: CSASDGYQETQYF. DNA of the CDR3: TGCAGTGCTAGCGATGGGTACCAAGAGACCCAGTACTTC.

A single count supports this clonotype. The CDR3 reads CASSQDSVYEQYF. CDR3 nucleotide sequence: TGCGCCAGCAGCCAAGATTCGGTCTACGAGCAGTACTTC. The V and J genes are TRBV4-1 and TRBJ2-7; D not resolved. There are 13 residues in the CDR3. Germline assignment: CDR1 MGHRA and CDR2 YSYEKL. Trimming took 0 bases from V and 3 from J, leaving 6 bases between them.

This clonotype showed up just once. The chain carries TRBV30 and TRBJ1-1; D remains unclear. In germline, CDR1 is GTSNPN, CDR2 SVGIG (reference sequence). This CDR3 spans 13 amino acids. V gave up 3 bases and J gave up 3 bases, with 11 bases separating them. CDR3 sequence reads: CAWSGVVDTEAFF. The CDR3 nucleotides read TGTGCCTGGAGCGGAGTGGTAGACACTGAAGCTTTCTTT. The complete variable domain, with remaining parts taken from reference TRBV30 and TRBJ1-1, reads SQTIHQWPATLVQPVGSPLSLECTVEGTSNPNLYWYRQAAGRGLQLLFYSVGIGQISSEVPQNLSASRPQDRQFILSSKKLLLSDSGFYLCAWSGVVDTEAFFGQGTRLTVV.

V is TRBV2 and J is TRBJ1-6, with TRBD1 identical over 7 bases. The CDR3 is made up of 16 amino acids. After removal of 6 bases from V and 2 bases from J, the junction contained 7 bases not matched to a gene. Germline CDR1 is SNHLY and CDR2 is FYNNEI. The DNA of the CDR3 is TGTGCCAGCAGCGCGGGACAGACGACCTATAATTCACCCCTCCACTTT. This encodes CASSAGQTTYNSPLHF. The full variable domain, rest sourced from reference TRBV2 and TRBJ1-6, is EPEVTQTPSHQVTQMGQEVILRCVPISNHLYFYWYRQILGQKVEFLVSFYNNEISEKSEIFDDQFSVERPDGSNFTLKIRSTKLEDSAMYFCASSAGQTTYNSPLHFGNGTRLTVT.

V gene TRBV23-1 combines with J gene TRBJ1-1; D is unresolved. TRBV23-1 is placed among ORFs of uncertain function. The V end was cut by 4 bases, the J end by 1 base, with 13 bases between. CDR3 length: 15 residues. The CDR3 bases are TGCGCCAGCAGTCCAAAAGGACGGCAGAACACTGAAGCTTTCTTT. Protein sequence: CASSPKGRQNTEAFF.

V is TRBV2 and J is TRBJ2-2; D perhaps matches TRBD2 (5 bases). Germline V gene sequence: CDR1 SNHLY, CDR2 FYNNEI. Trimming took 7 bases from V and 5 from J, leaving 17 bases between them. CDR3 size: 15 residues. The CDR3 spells CASKKSSLRTGELFF. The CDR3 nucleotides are TGTGCCAGCAAAAAGTCTAGCCTACGTACCGGGGAGCTGTTTTTT.

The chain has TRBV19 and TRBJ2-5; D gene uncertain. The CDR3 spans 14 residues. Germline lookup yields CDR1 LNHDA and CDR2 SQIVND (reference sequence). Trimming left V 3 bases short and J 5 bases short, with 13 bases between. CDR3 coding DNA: TGTGCCAGTAGTATTTCACTTGGGATGGAGACCCAGTACTTC. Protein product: CASSISLGMETQYF.

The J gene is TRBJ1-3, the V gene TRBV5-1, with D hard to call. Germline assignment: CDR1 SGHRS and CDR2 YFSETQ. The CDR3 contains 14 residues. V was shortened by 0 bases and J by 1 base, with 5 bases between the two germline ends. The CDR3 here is CASSLAESGNTIYF. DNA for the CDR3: TGCGCCAGCAGCTTGGCCGAATCTGGAAACACCATATATTTT. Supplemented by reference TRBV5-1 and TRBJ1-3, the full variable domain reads KAGVTQTPRYLIKTRGQQVTLSCSPISGHRSVSWYQQTPGQGLQFLFEYFSETQRNKGNFPGRFSGRQFSNSRSEMNVSTLELGDSALYLCASSLAESGNTIYFGEGSWLTVV.

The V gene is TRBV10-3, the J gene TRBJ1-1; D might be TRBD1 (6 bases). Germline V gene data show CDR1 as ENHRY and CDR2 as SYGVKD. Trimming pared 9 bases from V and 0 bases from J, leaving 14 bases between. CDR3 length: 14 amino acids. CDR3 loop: CAIFGQSMNTEAFF. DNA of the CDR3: TGTGCCATTTTCGGACAGTCCATGAACACTGAAGCTTTCTTT.

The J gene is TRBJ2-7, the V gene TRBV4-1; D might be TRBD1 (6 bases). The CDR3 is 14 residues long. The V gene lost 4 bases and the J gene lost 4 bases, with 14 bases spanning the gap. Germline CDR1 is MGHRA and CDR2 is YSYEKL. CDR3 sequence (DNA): TGCGCCAGCAGCCCGACTACAGGGCAGTACGAGCAGTACTTC. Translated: CASSPTTGQYEQYF.

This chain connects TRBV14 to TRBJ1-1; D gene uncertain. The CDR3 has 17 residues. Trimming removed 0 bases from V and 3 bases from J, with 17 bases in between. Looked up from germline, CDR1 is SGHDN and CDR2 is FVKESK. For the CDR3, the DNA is TGTGCCAGCAGCCAAGACGCGCTAACCAACCTGGACACTGAAGCTTTCTTT. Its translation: CASSQDALTNLDTEAFF.

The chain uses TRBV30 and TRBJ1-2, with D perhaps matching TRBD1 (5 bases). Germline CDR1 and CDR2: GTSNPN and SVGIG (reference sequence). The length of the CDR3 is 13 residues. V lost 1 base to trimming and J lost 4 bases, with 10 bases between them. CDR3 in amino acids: CAWSGSTGYGYTF. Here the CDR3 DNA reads TGTGCCTGGAGTGGATCAACAGGCTATGGCTACACCTTC.

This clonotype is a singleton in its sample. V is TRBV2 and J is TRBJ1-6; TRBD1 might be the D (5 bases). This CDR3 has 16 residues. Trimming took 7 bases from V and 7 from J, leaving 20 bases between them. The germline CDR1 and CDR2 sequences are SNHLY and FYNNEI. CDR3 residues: CASMEWALGTNSPLHF. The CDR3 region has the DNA TGTGCCAGCATGGAGTGGGCCCTCGGGACCAATTCACCCCTCCACTTT. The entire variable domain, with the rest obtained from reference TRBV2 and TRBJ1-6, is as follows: EPEVTQTPSHQVTQMGQEVILRCVPISNHLYFYWYRQILGQKVEFLVSFYNNEISEKSEIFDDQFSVERPDGSNFTLKIRSTKLEDSAMYFCASMEWALGTNSPLHFGNGTRLTVT.

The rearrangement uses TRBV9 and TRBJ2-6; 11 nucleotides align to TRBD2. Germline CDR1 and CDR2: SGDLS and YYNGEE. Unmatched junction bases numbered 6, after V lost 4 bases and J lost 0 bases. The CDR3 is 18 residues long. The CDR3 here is CASSNLAGGSSGANVLTF. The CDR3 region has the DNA TGTGCCAGCAGCAATCTAGCGGGAGGATCCTCTGGGGCCAACGTCCTGACTTTC.

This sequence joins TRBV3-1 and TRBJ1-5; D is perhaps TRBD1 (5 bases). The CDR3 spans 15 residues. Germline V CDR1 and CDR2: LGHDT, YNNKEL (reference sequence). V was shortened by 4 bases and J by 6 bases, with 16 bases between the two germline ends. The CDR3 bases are TGTGCCAGCAGCCCCACTTTCGGGGGAGTTCAGCCCCAGCATTTT. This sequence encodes CASSPTFGGVQPQHF.